These 7 T cell receptor beta chains were sequenced from one sample in a study of T-cell reconstitution after alpha-beta-depleted transplantation in children. Using unique molecular identifiers, the investigators prepared the TCRbeta library. TCRdb re-called the PCR reads through MiXCR, storing one row per CDR3 protein. This table holds about 580,000 distinct CDR3 sequences, under 25% found once. The sequencing here drew on PBMCs, mostly from graft donor cells, taken 360 days after TCRalphabeta/CD19-depleted stem cell transplant. The receptors come from a boy in the first two years of life who had a stem cell transplant for acute myeloid leukemia, so the T cells may come from the graft donor.

This clonotype appeared many times. This chain joins TRBV20-1 and TRBJ1-1; possible D gene TRBD1, 6 bases. CDR1 is DFQATT, CDR2 SNEGSKA, per germline (reference sequence). The CDR3 sequence is 12 residues long. The germline V and J ends were trimmed by 7 bases and 5 bases, with 14 bases remaining between them. CDR3 nucleotide sequence: TGCAGTGGGAGAGGGGGAGTGACTGAAGCTTTCTTT. It is translated as CSGRGGVTEAFF.

This clonotype turned up a few times. J is TRBJ2-3 and V is TRBV10-3, with 10 bases identical to TRBD2. The junction had 4 bases not matched to a gene; V was cut back by 3 bases and J by 4 bases. Germline CDR1 reads ENHRY; CDR2 reads SYGVKD. CDR3 length: 15 residues. The DNA of the CDR3 is TGTGCCATCAGTGAAAGCGGGGGGGGCGCAGATACGCAGTATTTT. Residues: CAISESGGGADTQYF.

The table lists this clonotype with many counts. This chain connects TRBV5-5 to TRBJ1-5, with unresolved D. The V and J ends lost 5 bases and 4 bases respectively, with 16 bases between them. Germline loops: CDR1 SGHKS, CDR2 YYEKEE (reference sequence). The CDR3 contains 15 residues. CDR3 sequence: CASSFNGRKNQPQHF. CDR3 sequence (DNA): TGTGCCAGCAGTTTTAATGGACGGAAAAATCAGCCCCAGCATTTT.

J is TRBJ2-2 and V is TRBV24-1, with 8 bases identical to TRBD1. The CDR3 length is 18 residues. V dropped 5 bases and J dropped 2; count of bases not matched to a gene: 12. Germline CDR1 and CDR2: KGHDR and SFDVKD. The chain's CDR3 is CATSGEWGRGPNTGELFF. The CDR3 DNA reads as TGTGCCACCAGTGGGGAGTGGGGCAGGGGGCCCAACACCGGGGAGCTGTTTTTT.

V is TRBV7-9 and J is TRBJ2-2, with D unresolved. CDR1 is SEHNR and CDR2 is FQNEAQ in the germline V gene (reference sequence). The CDR3 runs 11 residues. Trimming removed 8 bases at V and 7 bases at J, with 8 bases between. The CDR3 is CASPEGGELFF. The CDR3 bases are TGTGCCAGCCCAGAAGGCGGGGAGCTGTTTTTT.

The chain recombines TRBV12-3 or TRBV12-4 with TRBJ2-1; 9 bases fit TRBD1. Trimming took 3 bases from V and 4 from J; bases not matched to a gene: 4. The length of the CDR3 is 15 residues. CDR3 sequence reads: CASSFGQGHYNEQFF. The CDR3 DNA reads TGTGCCAGCAGTTTCGGACAGGGGCATTACAATGAGCAGTTCTTC.

The rearrangement uses TRBV20-1 and TRBJ1-6; D gene uncertain. The CDR3 covers 16 residues. V was clipped by 6 bases and J by 4 bases, with 19 bases between them. Germline assignment: CDR1 DFQATT and CDR2 SNEGSKA (reference sequence). The CDR3 sequence is CSANRFDGDYNSPLHF. The CDR3 DNA follows: TGCAGTGCGAATCGGTTCGACGGGGATTATAATTCACCCCTCCACTTT.